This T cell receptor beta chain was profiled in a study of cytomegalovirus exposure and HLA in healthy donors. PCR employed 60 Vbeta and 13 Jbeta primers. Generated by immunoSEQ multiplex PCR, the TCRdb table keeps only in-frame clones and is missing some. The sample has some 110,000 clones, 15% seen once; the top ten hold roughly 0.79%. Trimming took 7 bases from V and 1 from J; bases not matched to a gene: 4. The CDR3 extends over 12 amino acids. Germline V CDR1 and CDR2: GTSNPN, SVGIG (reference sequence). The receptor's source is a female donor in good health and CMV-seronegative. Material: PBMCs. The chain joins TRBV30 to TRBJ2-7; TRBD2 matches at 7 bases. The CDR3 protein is CASSGGSYEQYF. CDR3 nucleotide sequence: TGTGCCTCTTCGGGGGGTTCCTACGAGCAGTACTTC.